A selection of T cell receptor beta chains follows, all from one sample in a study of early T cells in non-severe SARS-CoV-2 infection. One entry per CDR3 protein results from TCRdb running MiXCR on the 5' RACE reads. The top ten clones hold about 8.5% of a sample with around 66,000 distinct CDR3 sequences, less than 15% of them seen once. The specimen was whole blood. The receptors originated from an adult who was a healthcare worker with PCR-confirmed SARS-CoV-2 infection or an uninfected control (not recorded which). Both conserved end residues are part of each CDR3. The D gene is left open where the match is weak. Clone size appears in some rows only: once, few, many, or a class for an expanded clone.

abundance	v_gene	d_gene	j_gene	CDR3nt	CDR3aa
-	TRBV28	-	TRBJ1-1	TGTGCCAGCAGGGAATCCCGACGGAACACTGAAGCTTTCTTT	CASRESRRNTEAFF
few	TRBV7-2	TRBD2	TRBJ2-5	TGTGCCAGCAGCTGGGGACTAGCGGGAGAGGGGACCCAGTACTTC	CASSWGLAGEGTQYF
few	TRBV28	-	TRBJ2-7	TGTGCCAGTAACTCTAACTACGAGCAGTACTTC	CASNSNYEQYF
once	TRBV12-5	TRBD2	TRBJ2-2	TGTGCTAGTGCCGGACTAGCGGGAGTCCCCGGGGAGCTGTTTTTT	CASAGLAGVPGELFF
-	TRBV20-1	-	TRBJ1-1	TGCAGTGCTCCCCTTCGGTACAGACTCACTGAAGCTTTCTTT	CSAPLRYRLTEAFF
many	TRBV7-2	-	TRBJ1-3	TGTGCCAGCAGCGCCGCCAACTCTGGAAACACCATATATTTT	CASSAANSGNTIYF
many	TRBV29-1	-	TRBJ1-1	TGCAGCGTTGATGACCCTGAAGCTTTCTTT	CSVDDPEAFF
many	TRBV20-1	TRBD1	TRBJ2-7	TGCAGTGCGCCGGGACAGGGACCCTACGAGCAGTACTTC	CSAPGQGPYEQYF
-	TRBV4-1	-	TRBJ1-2	TGCGCCAGCAGCCCGGGTCGGGGGTATGGCTACACCTTC	CASSPGRGYGYTF
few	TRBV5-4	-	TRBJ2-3	TGTGCCAGCAGCTCGAGGTGGGAAGATACGCAGTATTTT	CASSSRWEDTQYF
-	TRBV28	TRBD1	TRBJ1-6	TGTGCCAGCAGTGGACGGACAGGGTTAGGGTCACCCCTCCACTTT	CASSGRTGLGSPLHF
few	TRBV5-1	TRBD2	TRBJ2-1	TGCGCCAGCAGCTTGCAAGCGGGAATGGATGAGCAGTTCTTC	CASSLQAGMDEQFF
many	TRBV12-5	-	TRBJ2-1	TGTGCTAGTGGTTTGGCCCATGGGGTGAGCTCCTACAATGAGCAGTTCTTC	CASGLAHGVSSYNEQFF